The source of this T cell receptor beta chain is a study of T cell responses to AZD1222 COVID-19 vaccine. Sequencing was performed with immunoSEQ multiplex PCR; in TCRdb, only in-frame clones are kept and a portion is missing. The sample includes around 150,000 clones, about nine tenths of them seen just once. Germline CDR1 reads LGHDT; CDR2 reads YNNKEL (reference sequence). The junction had 7 bases not matched to a gene; V was cut back by 1 base and J by 4 bases. This CDR3 comprises 15 residues. The source was peripheral blood, collected 28 days after the second AZD1222 dose. This sequence originates from an adult who received the AZD1222 COVID-19 vaccine. The genes are TRBV3-1 (or the pseudogene TRBV3-2) and TRBJ2-7; the match to TRBD1 covers 7 bases. The CDR3 nucleotides read TGTGCCAGCAGCCAAGCACCGGGACAGACATACGAGCAGTACTTC. It translates to CASSQAPGQTYEQYF.